The 20 T cell receptor beta chains presented below share a single source sample, sequenced in a study of blood T cell repertoires in COVID-19. This table comes from immunoSEQ multiplex PCR, and its TCRdb copy is limited to in-frame clones, with some not included. Altogether approximately 350,000 clones are present, 87% being singletons, with the ten largest covering just under 3%. Sample: PBMCs or T cells enriched from blood (not recorded which). The receptors were sampled from a woman in her 30s who had recovered from COVID-19.

This clone was detected once. The V gene is TRBV28, the J gene TRBJ1-3; D not certain. The CDR3 extends over 12 amino acids. V lost 9 bases to trimming and J lost 4 bases, with 10 bases between them. The germline CDR1 and CDR2 sequences are MDHEN and SYDVKM. The CDR3 loop is CASRSAGNTIYF. CDR3 DNA: TGTGCCAGTAGAAGCGCGGGAAACACCATATATTTT.

The rearrangement joins TRBV11-3 to TRBJ2-6; no firm D call. Per the germline V gene, CDR1 is SGHNT and CDR2 is YENEEA. The germline V and J ends were trimmed by 5 bases and 0 bases, with 8 bases remaining between them. The CDR3 spans 15 residues. The DNA of the CDR3 is TGTGCCAGCAGCGTTACAGACTCTGGGGCCAACGTCCTGACTTTC. Protein product: CASSVTDSGANVLTF.

The V gene is TRBV28, the J gene TRBJ2-7; 11 bases are a match to TRBD2. The CDR3 loop spans 14 amino acids. Germline CDR1 reads MDHEN; CDR2 reads SYDVKM. The trim removed 5 bases at V and 2 bases at J, leaving 2 bases unmatched. The CDR3 DNA follows: TGTGCCAGCAGTACTAGCGGGAGAGCCTACGAGCAGTACTTC. Translated: CASSTSGRAYEQYF. The full variable domain, in which reference TRBV28 and TRBJ2-7 provide the parts outside the CDR3, is DVKVTQSSRYLVKRTGEKVFLECVQDMDHENMFWYRQDPGLGLRLIYFSYDVKMKEKGDIPEGYSVSREKKERFSLILESASTNQTSMYLCASSTSGRAYEQYFGPGTRLTVT.

V is TRBV5-4 and J is TRBJ2-5; 12 bases line up with TRBD2. From germline, CDR1 is SGHNT and CDR2 YYREEE (reference sequence). There are 15 residues in the CDR3. V dropped 1 base and J dropped 9; count of bases not matched to a gene: 7. CDR3 in amino acids: CASSLSSGGASAQYF. The CDR3 bases are TGTGCCAGCAGCTTGTCTAGCGGGGGGGCGTCGGCCCAGTACTTC. The full variable domain, completed using reference TRBV5-4 and TRBJ2-5, is ETGVTQSPTHLIKTRGQQVTLRCSSQSGHNTVSWYQQALGQGPQFIFQYYREEENGRGNFPPRFSGLQFPNYSSELNVNALELDDSALYLCASSLSSGGASAQYFGPGTRLLVL.

In the case of this clone: The sample has other DNA sequences that encode this CDR3 too. This chain joins TRBV28 and TRBJ1-2; D unresolved. V dropped 6 bases and J dropped 4 bases, with 6 bases sitting between them. The CDR3 loop spans 11 amino acids. Germline CDR1 MDHEN, CDR2 SYDVKM. The CDR3 DNA follows: TGTGCCAGCAGCCTCCGCTATGGCTACACCTTC. Translated: CASSLRYGYTF.

This chain links TRBV4-1 with TRBJ1-1, with D hard to call. Germline CDR1 and CDR2: MGHRA and YSYEKL. Trimming removed 1 base from V and 0 bases from J, with 12 bases in between. The CDR3 loop spans 16 amino acids. DNA for the CDR3: TGCGCCAGCAGCCAAGTCCAAATGGGCATGAACACTGAAGCTTTCTTT. Translation gives CASSQVQMGMNTEAFF.

The gene calls are TRBV5-5 and TRBJ2-3; possibly TRBD2 for D (5 bases). This CDR3 has 14 amino acids. Germline values: CDR1 SGHKS, CDR2 YYEKEE (reference sequence). The V end lost 3 bases, the J end lost 6 bases, and 14 bases lay between the germline ends. CDR3 DNA: TGTGCCAGCAGCTACTCGAGGGCGGGCGATACGCAGTATTTT. Translated, it gives CASSYSRAGDTQYF.

The chain uses TRBV14 and TRBJ1-2; D is ambiguous. The CDR3 covers 15 residues. Germline CDR1 reads SGHDN; CDR2 reads FVKESK. The V gene lost 4 bases and the J gene lost 2 bases, with 14 bases spanning the gap. CDR3 sequence reads: CASSPKEGRNYGYTF. Here the CDR3 DNA reads TGTGCCAGCAGCCCGAAGGAAGGCAGGAACTATGGCTACACCTTC.

V usage is TRBV27 and J usage is TRBJ1-6; 8 bases map to TRBD1. V lost 4 bases to trimming and J lost 5 bases; unmatched junction nucleotides: 1. Germline CDR1 and CDR2: MNHEY and SMNVEV (reference sequence). The length of the CDR3 is 14 residues. Here the CDR3 reads CASSSGQDNSPLHF. DNA of the CDR3: TGTGCCAGCAGTTCGGGACAGGATAATTCACCCCTCCACTTT.

The chain recombines TRBV5-1 with TRBJ2-7; D unclear. V was clipped by 0 bases and J by 2 bases, with 9 bases between them. Germline loops: CDR1 SGHRS, CDR2 YFSETQ. This CDR3 is 14 amino acids long. DNA for the CDR3: TGCGCCAGCAGCTTGGGGCACGCAACCTACGAGCAGTACTTC. It is translated as CASSLGHATYEQYF.

This clone was counted a single time. V gene TRBV5-4 combines with J gene TRBJ1-1; D gene uncertain. Germline CDR1 and CDR2: SGHNT and YYREEE (reference sequence). The CDR3 runs to 15 residues. V dropped 4 bases and J dropped 6 bases, with 19 bases sitting between them. CDR3: CASSPRSGGDAEAFF. In nucleotides, the CDR3 is TGTGCCAGCAGCCCACGCTCAGGAGGAGACGCTGAAGCTTTCTTT.

The chain joins TRBV27 to TRBJ1-5, with 8 bases identical to TRBD1. Trimming took 6 bases from V and 4 from J; bases not matched to a gene: 17. This CDR3 spans 18 amino acids. The V gene's germline CDR1 is MNHEY and CDR2 SMNVEV (reference sequence). The CDR3 loop reads CASSLLPFGQGWNQPQHF. Here the CDR3 DNA reads TGTGCCAGCAGCTTGCTCCCCTTCGGACAGGGCTGGAATCAGCCCCAGCATTTT.

The chain couples TRBV28 to TRBJ1-2; the match to TRBD1 covers 8 bases. This CDR3 contains 12 residues. V lost 5 bases to trimming and J lost 5 bases; unmatched junction nucleotides: 1. The germline CDR1 and CDR2 sequences are MDHEN and SYDVKM. CDR3 sequence (DNA): TGTGCCAGCAGTAGACAGGGGTATGGCTACACCTTC. Residues: CASSRQGYGYTF.

The CDR3 coding sequence is TGTGCCAGCAGTGAGCGTGCCAGGGGGACCACCGGGGAGCTGTTTTTT. Translating gives CASSERARGTTGELFF. The chain uses TRBV6-1 and TRBJ2-2; 7 positions match TRBD1. CDR1 and CDR2 from the germline V gene are MNHNS and SASEGT. V trimming: 3 bases; J trimming: 4 bases; junction bases outside the gene matches: 8. The CDR3 is 16 amino acids.

The chain recombines TRBV9 with TRBJ2-3, with 8 bases fitting TRBD2. CDR3 length: 14 amino acids. Looked up from germline, CDR1 is SGDLS and CDR2 is YYNGEE. V shed 3 bases, J shed 4 bases, and the junction held 4 bases outside the gene matches. For the CDR3, the DNA is TGTGCCAGCAGCGCGACGGGGGGGGCAGATACGCAGTATTTT. Translation: CASSATGGADTQYF.

The V gene is TRBV2, the J gene TRBJ1-1; D is unresolved. CDR3 length equals 12 residues. CDR1 is SNHLY, CDR2 FYNNEI, per germline. The CDR3 here is CSYNVQNTEAFF. CDR3 coding DNA: TGTTCGTACAACGTGCAGAACACTGAAGCTTTCTTT.

The genes are TRBV6-5 and TRBJ1-6, with D possibly matching TRBD1 (6 bases). CDR1 and CDR2 (germline): MNHEY, SVGAGI. The CDR3 has 14 amino acids. V was trimmed by 5 bases and J by 7 bases, leaving 12 bases between them. Written as DNA, the CDR3 is TGTGCCAGCAGTACCAGGGGCGGGAATTCACCCCTCCACTTT. Encoded protein: CASSTRGGNSPLHF.

This clone was seen once. The genes are TRBV19 and TRBJ2-7; D unresolved. This CDR3 is 15 amino acids long. From germline, CDR1 is LNHDA and CDR2 SQIVND (reference sequence). V shed 3 bases and J shed 0 bases, with 12 bases lying between them. The CDR3 is CASSIFAGSSYEQYF. In nucleotides, the CDR3 is TGTGCCAGTAGTATTTTTGCCGGTAGCTCCTACGAGCAGTACTTC.

The rearrangement joins TRBV5-1 to TRBJ2-5, with 7 bases that match TRBD2. CDR3 length: 14 amino acids. The V and J ends lost 1 base and 3 bases, in that order; junction bases with no gene match: 3. The germline V gene encodes CDR1 SGHRS and CDR2 YFSETQ. The CDR3 coding sequence is TGCGCCAGCAGCTTGCGCGGGGGAAAAGAGACCCAGTACTTC. Protein product: CASSLRGGKETQYF.

The genes are TRBV30 and TRBJ2-3; tentatively, D is TRBD2 (6 bases). The CDR3 spans 13 residues. V was shortened by 3 bases and J by 4 bases, with 11 bases between the two germline ends. CDR1 GTSNPN and CDR2 SVGIG come from the germline V gene (reference sequence). CDR3 amino acids: CAWSGSGADTQYF. DNA of the CDR3: TGTGCCTGGAGCGGGTCGGGAGCAGATACGCAGTATTTT. The complete variable domain, with remaining parts taken from reference TRBV30 and TRBJ2-3, reads SQTIHQWPATLVQPVGSPLSLECTVEGTSNPNLYWYRQAAGRGLQLLFYSVGIGQISSEVPQNLSASRPQDRQFILSSKKLLLSDSGFYLCAWSGSGADTQYFGPGTRLTVL.